Listed below are T cell receptor beta chains from one sample, sequenced in a study of cytomegalovirus exposure and HLA in healthy donors. Assay used: immunoSEQ multiplex PCR; TCRdb lists only in-frame clones, some missing. The repertoire includes over 80,000 clones, roughly 74% of them detected once, and around 3% sits in the top ten. The specimen sequenced was PBMCs. All receptors come from a female donor in good health and CMV-seropositive. Both conserved end residues are part of each CDR3. D genes are given only for firm matches. Not all rows give a size; the values are once, few, many and, for expanded clones, a class.

. TRBJ1-1 . TRBV7-6 CASSLVAGRNTEAFF TGTGCCAGCAGCTTAGTTGCAGGGCGGAACACTGAAGCTTTCTTT
. TRBJ1-2 . TRBV30 CAWSVTRGTASNYGYTF TGTGCCTGGAGTGTTACCCGCGGGACCGCCTCTAACTATGGCTACACCTTC
. TRBJ2-6 few TRBV4-2 CASSQDPLRQLSANVLTF TGTGCCAGCAGCCAAGATCCCCTTAGACAGCTTTCGGCCAACGTCCTGACTTTC
TRBD1 TRBJ2-7 . TRBV7-2 CASSPATGGAYEQYF TGTGCCAGCAGCCCCGCGACAGGGGGCGCCTACGAGCAGTACTTC
TRBD2 TRBJ2-7 . TRBV11-2 CASMLAGLAVYEQYF TGTGCCAGCATGCTGGCGGGACTAGCGGTCTACGAGCAGTACTTC
TRBD1 TRBJ2-7 . TRBV28 CASSFGAGGSGEQYF TGTGCCAGCAGTTTTGGTGCAGGGGGCTCGGGGGAGCAGTACTTC
. TRBJ1-1 . TRBV7-6 CASSAQENTEAFF TGTGCCAGCAGCGCTCAGGAAAACACTGAAGCTTTCTTT
. TRBJ2-1 . TRBV15 CATSRFGQSSYNEQFF TGTGCCACCAGCAGGTTTGGACAGAGCTCCTACAATGAGCAGTTCTTC
TRBD2 TRBJ2-1 . TRBV30 CAWSDPGGSGAYNEQFF TGTGCCTGGAGTGACCCGGGTGGTAGCGGGGCTTACAATGAGCAGTTCTTC
. TRBJ2-7 . TRBV28 CASSYDSYSYEQYF TGTGCCAGCAGTTACGACAGTTATTCCTACGAGCAGTACTTC
. TRBJ2-7 . TRBV2 CASSEALPVDEQYF TGTGCCAGCAGTGAAGCGCTTCCGGTGGACGAGCAGTACTTC
. TRBJ2-3 . TRBV9 CASSVAFRTDTQYF TGTGCCAGCAGCGTAGCTTTCCGCACAGATACGCAGTATTTT
. TRBJ2-7 . TRBV6-5 CASSYSSLDSSYEQYF TGTGCCAGCAGTTACTCGAGTTTGGACAGCTCCTACGAGCAGTACTTC
TRBD1 TRBJ2-5 . TRBV7-6 CASSLMAGGETQYF TGTGCCAGCAGCTTAATGGCAGGGGGAGAGACCCAGTACTTC
TRBD1 TRBJ1-4 once TRBV5-8 CASSLYPRGVYEKLFF TGTGCCAGCAGCTTGTACCCCAGGGGGGTATACGAAAAACTGTTTTTT
. TRBJ2-5 . TRBV7-2 CASSVGAGAETQYF TGTGCCAGCAGCGTGGGGGCGGGGGCAGAGACCCAGTACTTC
TRBD2 TRBJ2-7 . TRBV15 CATSRTGSGSDEQYF TGTGCCACCAGCAGAACGGGGAGCGGGAGTGACGAGCAGTACTTC
TRBD2 TRBJ2-3 . TRBV2 CASRGLAGADTQYF TGTGCCAGCAGGGGACTAGCGGGAGCAGATACGCAGTATTTT
TRBD1 TRBJ1-2 . TRBV7-2 CASSPKQGRDGYTF TGTGCCAGCAGCCCGAAACAGGGGAGAGATGGCTACACCTTC
TRBD2 TRBJ2-3 . TRBV7-2 CASSPPGLGARTDTQYF TGTGCCAGCAGCCCACCGGGACTAGGGGCCCGCACAGATACGCAGTATTTT
. TRBJ1-4 few TRBV30 CAWSSGRIDEKLFF TGTGCCTGGAGTTCCGGCAGGATAGACGAAAAACTGTTTTTT
. TRBJ2-2 . TRBV11-2 CASSLERGTGELFF TGTGCCAGCAGCTTAGAACGGGGCACCGGGGAGCTGTTTTTT
TRBD1 TRBJ1-2 . TRBV6-1 CASSVGQGAQVNYGYTF TGTGCCAGCAGTGTCGGACAGGGGGCACAGGTCAACTATGGCTACACCTTC
TRBD1 TRBJ1-4 . TRBV19 CATARQGPIEKLFF TGTGCCACCGCTCGACAGGGACCTATCGAAAAACTGTTTTTT
. TRBJ2-1 . TRBV9 CASSVAQGPYNEQFF TGTGCCAGCAGCGTAGCACAGGGACCCTACAATGAGCAGTTCTTC
TRBD2 TRBJ2-7 once TRBV18 CASSPLAGGHEQYF TGTGCCAGCTCACCACTAGCGGGAGGGCACGAGCAGTACTTC
. TRBJ1-5 . TRBV5-6 CASSLVGGAKPQHF TGTGCCAGCAGCTTGGTTGGGGGGGCAAAGCCCCAGCATTTT
. TRBJ1-3 . TRBV30 CAWSTGYGSGNTIYF TGTGCCTGGAGTACAGGGTACGGCTCTGGAAACACCATATATTTT
. TRBJ1-2 once TRBV29-1 CIIRDTQYGYTF TGCATCATTCGGGACACCCAATATGGCTACACCTTC
TRBD1 TRBJ1-1 . TRBV28 CASRGQGSLNTEAFF TGTGCCAGCAGGGGACAGGGTTCCCTGAACACTGAAGCTTTCTTT
. TRBJ1-4 . TRBV14 CASSQDRRTGGEKLFF TGTGCCAGCAGCCAAGATCGAAGGACGGGAGGGGAAAAACTGTTTTTT
TRBD1 TRBJ1-5 few TRBV19 CASSPGTGDNPQHF TGTGCCAGTAGTCCAGGGACAGGCGATAATCCCCAGCATTTT
. TRBJ2-7 . TRBV6-6 CASSYGGEQYF TGTGCCAGCAGTTACGGAGGCGAGCAGTACTTC